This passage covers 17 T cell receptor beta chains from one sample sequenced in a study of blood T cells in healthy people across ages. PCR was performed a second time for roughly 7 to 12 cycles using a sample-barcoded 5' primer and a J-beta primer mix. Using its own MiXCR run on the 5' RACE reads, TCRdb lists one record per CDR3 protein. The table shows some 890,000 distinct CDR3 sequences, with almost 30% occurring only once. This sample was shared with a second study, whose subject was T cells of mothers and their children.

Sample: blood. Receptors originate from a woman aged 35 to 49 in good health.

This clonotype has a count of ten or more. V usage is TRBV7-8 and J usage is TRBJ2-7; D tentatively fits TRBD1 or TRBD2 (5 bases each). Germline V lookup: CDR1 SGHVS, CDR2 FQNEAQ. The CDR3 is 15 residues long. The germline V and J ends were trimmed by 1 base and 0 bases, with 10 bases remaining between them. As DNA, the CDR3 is TGTGCCAGCAGCTTAGAGGGACCTAGCTCCTACGAGCAGTACTTC. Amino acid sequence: CASSLEGPSSYEQYF.

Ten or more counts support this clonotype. The CDR3 DNA is TGCGCCAGCAGCCAAGGGGGGAATAACCCCTACGAGCAGTACTTC. Protein sequence: CASSQGGNNPYEQYF. The chain links TRBV4-1 to TRBJ2-7; possibly TRBD1 or TRBD2 for D (5 bases each). The V gene's germline CDR1 is MGHRA and CDR2 YSYEKL. With 1 base removed from V and 2 bases from J, the gap between germline ends came to 12 bases. This CDR3 region has 15 residues.

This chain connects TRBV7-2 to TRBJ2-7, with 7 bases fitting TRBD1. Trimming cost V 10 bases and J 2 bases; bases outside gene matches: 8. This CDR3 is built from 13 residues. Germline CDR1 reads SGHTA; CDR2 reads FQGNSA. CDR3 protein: CATKTGVTYEQYF. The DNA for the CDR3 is TGTGCCACCAAAACAGGGGTTACCTACGAGCAGTACTTC.

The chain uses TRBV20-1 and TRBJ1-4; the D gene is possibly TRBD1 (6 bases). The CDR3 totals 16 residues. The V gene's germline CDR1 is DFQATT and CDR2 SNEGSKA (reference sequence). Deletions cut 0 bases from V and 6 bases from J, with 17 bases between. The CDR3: CSARDPQGSGYEKLFF. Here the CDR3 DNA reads TGCAGTGCTAGAGACCCACAGGGATCCGGGTATGAAAAACTGTTTTTT.

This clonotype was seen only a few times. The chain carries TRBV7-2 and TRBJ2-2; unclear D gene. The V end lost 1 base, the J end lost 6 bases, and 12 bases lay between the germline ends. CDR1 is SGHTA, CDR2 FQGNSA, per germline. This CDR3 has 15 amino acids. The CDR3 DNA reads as TGTGCCAGCAGCTTAGGCACCATGAATTCCGGGGAGCTGTTTTTT. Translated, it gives CASSLGTMNSGELFF.

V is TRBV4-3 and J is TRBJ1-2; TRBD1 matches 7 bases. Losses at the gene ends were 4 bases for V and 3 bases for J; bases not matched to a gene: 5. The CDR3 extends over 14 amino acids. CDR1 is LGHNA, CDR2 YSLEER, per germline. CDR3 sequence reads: CASSPGRGDYGYTF. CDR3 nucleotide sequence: TGCGCCAGCAGCCCTGGCAGGGGGGACTATGGCTACACCTTC.

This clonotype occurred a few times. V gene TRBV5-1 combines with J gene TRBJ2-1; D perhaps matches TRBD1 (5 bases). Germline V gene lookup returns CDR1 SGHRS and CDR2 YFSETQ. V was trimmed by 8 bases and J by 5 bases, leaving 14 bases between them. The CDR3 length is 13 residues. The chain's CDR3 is CASYATGHNEQFF. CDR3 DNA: TGCGCCAGTTATGCAACAGGACACAATGAGCAGTTCTTC.

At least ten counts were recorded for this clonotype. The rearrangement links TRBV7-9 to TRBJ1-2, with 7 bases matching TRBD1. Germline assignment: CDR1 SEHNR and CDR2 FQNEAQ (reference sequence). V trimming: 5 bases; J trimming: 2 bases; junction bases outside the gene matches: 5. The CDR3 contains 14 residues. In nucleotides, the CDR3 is TGTGCCAGCAGCCCCGGGACAGTCAACTATGGCTACACCTTC. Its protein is CASSPGTVNYGYTF. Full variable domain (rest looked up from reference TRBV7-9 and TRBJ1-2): DTGVSQNPRHKITKRGQNVTFRCDPISEHNRLYWYRQTLGQGPEFLTYFQNEAQLEKSRLLSDRFSAERPKGSFSTLEIQRTEQGDSAMYLCASSPGTVNYGYTFGSGTRLTVV.

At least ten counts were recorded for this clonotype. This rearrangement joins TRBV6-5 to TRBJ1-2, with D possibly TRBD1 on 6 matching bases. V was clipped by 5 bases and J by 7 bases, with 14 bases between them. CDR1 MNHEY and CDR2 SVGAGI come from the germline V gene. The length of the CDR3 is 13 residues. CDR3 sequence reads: CASSQGQPSGYTF. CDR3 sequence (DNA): TGTGCCAGCAGTCAAGGACAGCCGTCTGGCTACACCTTC.

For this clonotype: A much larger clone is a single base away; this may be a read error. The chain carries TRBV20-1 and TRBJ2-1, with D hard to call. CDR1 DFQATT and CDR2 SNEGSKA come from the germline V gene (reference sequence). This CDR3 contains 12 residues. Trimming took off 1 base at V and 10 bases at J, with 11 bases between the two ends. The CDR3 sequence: CSARAVSYEQFF. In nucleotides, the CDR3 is TGCAGTGCTAGAGCGGTCTCCTACGAGCAGTTCTTC.

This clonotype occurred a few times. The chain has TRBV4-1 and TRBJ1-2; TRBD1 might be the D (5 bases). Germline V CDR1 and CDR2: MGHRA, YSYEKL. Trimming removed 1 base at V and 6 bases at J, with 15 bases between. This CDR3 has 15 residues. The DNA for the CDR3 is TGCGCCAGCAGCCAAGGCCGTCCGCGGGGGGATGGCTACACCTTC. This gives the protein CASSQGRPRGDGYTF.

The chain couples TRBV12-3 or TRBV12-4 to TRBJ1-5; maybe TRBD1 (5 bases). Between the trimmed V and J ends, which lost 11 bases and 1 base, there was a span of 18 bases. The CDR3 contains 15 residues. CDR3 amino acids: CAVGLRGSSNQPQHF. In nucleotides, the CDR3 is TGTGCCGTAGGTTTGAGGGGATCGAGCAATCAGCCCCAGCATTTT.

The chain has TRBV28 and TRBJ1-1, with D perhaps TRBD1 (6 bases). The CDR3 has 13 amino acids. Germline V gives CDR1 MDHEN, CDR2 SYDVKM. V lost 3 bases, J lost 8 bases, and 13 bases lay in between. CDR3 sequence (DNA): TGTGCCAGCAGTTTTTCCTTCGGACAGGAAGCTTTCTTT. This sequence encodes CASSFSFGQEAFF. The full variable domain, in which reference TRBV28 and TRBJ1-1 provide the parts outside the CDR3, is DVKVTQSSRYLVKRTGEKVFLECVQDMDHENMFWYRQDPGLGLRLIYFSYDVKMKEKGDIPEGYSVSREKKERFSLILESASTNQTSMYLCASSFSFGQEAFFGQGTRLTVV.

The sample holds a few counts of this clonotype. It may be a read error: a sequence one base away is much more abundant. This chain's CDR3 is CSVDRGSSFRETQYF. CDR3 nucleotide sequence: TGCAGCGTTGATCGGGGGTCGAGCTTTCGGGAGACCCAGTACTTC. V is TRBV29-1 and J is TRBJ2-7; perhaps TRBD2 as D (6 bases). The J call is in doubt because the DNA end fits TRBJ2-5 better. Looked up from germline, CDR1 is SQVTM and CDR2 is ANQGSEA. CDR3 length equals 15 residues.

CDR3 sequence: CASSFGQDGSEQYF. CDR3 nucleotide sequence: TGTGCCAGCAGCTTTGGACAGGACGGGTCCGAGCAGTACTTC. The chain couples TRBV5-6 to TRBJ2-4; 7 bases match TRBD1. The J call may be incorrect, as the DNA end agrees better with TRBJ2-7. There are 14 residues in the CDR3. The germline V gene has CDR1 SGHDT and CDR2 YYEEEE.

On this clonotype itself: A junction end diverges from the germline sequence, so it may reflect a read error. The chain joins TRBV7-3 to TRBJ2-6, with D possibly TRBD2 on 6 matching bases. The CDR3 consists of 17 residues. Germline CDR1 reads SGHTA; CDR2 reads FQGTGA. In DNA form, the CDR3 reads TGTGCCAGCAGCTCCAAGGGACGGGACTCTGGGGCCAACGTCCCGACTTTC. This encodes CASSSKGRDSGANVPTF.

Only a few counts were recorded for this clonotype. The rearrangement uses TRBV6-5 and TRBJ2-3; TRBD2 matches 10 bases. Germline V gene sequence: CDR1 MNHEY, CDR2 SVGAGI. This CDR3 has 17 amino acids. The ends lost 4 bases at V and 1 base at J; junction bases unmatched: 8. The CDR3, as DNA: TGTGCCAGCAGTTTCTCCGGGACTAGCGTTGGCACAGATACGCAGTATTTT. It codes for CASSFSGTSVGTDTQYF.